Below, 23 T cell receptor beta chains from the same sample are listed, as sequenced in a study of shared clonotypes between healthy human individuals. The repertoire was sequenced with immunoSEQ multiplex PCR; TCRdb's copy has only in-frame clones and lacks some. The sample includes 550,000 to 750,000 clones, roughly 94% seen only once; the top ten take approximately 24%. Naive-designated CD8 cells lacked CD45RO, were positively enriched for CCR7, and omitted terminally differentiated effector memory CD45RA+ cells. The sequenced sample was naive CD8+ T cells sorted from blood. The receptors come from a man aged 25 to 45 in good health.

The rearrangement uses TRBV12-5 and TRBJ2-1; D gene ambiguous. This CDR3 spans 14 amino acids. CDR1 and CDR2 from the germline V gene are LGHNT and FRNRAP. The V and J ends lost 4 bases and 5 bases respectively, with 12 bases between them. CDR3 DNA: TGTGCTAGTGGTTCGCAGGCAGAGCACAATGAGCAGTTCTTC. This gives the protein CASGSQAEHNEQFF.

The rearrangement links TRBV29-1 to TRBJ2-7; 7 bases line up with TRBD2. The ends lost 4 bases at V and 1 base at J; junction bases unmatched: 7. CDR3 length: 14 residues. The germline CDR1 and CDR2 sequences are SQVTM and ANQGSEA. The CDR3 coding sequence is TGCAGCGTTGGTGCGGGGAGGGCGTCCTACGAGCAGTACTTC. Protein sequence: CSVGAGRASYEQYF.

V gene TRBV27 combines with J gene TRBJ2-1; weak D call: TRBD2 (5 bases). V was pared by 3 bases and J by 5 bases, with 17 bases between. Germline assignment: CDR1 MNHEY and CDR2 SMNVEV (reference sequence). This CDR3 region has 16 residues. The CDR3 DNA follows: TGTGCCAGCAGTTTCCCCTCCGGCGGGCTTAACAATGAGCAGTTCTTC. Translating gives CASSFPSGGLNNEQFF.

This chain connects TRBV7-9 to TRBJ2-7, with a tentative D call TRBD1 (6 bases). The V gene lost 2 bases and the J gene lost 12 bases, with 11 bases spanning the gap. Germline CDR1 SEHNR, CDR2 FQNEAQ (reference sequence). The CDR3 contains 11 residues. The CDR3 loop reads CASSLSGDGYF. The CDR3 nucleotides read TGTGCCAGCAGCTTATCAGGGGACGGGTACTTC.

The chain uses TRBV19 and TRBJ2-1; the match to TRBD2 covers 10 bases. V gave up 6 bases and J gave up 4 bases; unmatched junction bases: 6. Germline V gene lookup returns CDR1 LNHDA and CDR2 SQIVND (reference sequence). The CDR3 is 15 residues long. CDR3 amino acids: CASRLTSGSYNEQFF. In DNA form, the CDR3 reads TGTGCCAGTAGGCTGACTAGCGGGTCTTACAATGAGCAGTTCTTC.

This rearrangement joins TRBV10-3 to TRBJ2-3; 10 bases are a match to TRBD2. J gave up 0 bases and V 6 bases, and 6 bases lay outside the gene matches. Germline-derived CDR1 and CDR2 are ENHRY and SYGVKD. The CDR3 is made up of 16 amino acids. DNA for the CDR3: TGTGCCATCAGAAAATCGGGACTAGCGAGCACAGATACGCAGTATTTT. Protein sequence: CAIRKSGLASTDTQYF.

The DNA of the CDR3 is TGCGCCAGCAGCGGCCCCCAAGGGCGGCAGCCCTACAATGAGCAGTTCTTC. Amino acid sequence: CASSGPQGRQPYNEQFF. The chain links TRBV4-1 to TRBJ2-1; no definite D call. CDR1 and CDR2 (germline): MGHRA, YSYEKL. The CDR3 is made up of 17 amino acids. V was cut by 5 bases and J by 2 bases, with 19 bases left in between.

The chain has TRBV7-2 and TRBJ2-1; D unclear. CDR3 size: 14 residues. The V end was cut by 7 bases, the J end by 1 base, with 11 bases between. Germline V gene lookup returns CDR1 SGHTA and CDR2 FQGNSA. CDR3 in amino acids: CASNRLVSYNEQFF. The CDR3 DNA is TGTGCCAGCAACAGACTCGTTTCCTACAATGAGCAGTTCTTC.

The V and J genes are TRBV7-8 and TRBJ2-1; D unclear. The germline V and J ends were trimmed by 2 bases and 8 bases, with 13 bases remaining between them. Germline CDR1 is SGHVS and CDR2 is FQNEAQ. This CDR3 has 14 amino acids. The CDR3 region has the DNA TGTGCCAGCAGCTTACCACGGAGTGGCCATGAGCAGTTCTTC. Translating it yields CASSLPRSGHEQFF.

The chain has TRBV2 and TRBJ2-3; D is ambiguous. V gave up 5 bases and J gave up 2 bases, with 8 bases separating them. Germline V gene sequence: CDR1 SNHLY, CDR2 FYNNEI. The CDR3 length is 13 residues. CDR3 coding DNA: TGTGCCAGCAGTTCCATTAACACAGATACGCAGTATTTT. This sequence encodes CASSSINTDTQYF.

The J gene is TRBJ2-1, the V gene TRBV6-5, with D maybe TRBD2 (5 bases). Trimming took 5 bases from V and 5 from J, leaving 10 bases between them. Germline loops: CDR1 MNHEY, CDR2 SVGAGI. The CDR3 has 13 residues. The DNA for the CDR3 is TGTGCCAGCAGTGTCACCGGGGACAATGAGCAGTTCTTC. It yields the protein CASSVTGDNEQFF.

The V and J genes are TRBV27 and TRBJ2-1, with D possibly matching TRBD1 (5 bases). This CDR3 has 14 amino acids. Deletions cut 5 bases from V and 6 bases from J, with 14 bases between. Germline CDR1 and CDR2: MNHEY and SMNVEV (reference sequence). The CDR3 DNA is TGTGCCAGCAGTCAATTCCAGGGATCCAATGAGCAGTTCTTC. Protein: CASSQFQGSNEQFF.

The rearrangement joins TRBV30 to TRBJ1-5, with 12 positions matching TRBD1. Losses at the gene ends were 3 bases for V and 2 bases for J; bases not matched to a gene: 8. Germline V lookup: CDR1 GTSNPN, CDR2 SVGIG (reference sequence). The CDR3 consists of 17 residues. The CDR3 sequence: CAWSGGQGAFGNQPQHF. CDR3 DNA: TGTGCCTGGAGCGGGGGACAGGGGGCTTTTGGCAATCAGCCCCAGCATTTT.

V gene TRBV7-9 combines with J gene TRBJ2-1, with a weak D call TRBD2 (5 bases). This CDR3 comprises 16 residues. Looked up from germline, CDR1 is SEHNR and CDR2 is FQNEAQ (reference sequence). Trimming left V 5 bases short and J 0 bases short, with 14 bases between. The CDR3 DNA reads TGTGCCAGCAGCCCTCTAGAGGGAAGCTCCTACAATGAGCAGTTCTTC. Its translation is CASSPLEGSSYNEQFF.

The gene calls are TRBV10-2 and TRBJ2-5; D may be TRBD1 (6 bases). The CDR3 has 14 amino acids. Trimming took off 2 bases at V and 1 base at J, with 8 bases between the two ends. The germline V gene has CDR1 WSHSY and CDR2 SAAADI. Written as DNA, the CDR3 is TGCGCCAGCAGTGAGGACAGGATCCAAGAGACCCAGTACTTC. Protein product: CASSEDRIQETQYF.

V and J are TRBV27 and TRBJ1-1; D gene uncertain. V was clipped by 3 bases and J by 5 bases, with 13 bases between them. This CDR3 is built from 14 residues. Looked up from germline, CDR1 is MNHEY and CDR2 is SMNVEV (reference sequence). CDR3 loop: CASSFGDPRTEAFF. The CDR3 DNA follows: TGTGCCAGCAGTTTTGGGGATCCGAGGACTGAAGCTTTCTTT.

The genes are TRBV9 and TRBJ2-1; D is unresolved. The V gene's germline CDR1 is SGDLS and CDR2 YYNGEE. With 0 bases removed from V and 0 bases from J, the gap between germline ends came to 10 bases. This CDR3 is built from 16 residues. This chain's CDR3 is CASSVGSVSSYNEQFF. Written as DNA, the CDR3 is TGTGCCAGCAGCGTAGGCAGCGTTAGCTCCTACAATGAGCAGTTCTTC.

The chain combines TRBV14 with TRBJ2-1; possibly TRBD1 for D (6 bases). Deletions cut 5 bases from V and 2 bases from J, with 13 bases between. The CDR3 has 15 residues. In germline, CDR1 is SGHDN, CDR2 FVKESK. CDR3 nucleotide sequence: TGTGCCAGCAGCACTAACAGGGACCCCTACAATGAGCAGTTCTTC. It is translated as CASSTNRDPYNEQFF.

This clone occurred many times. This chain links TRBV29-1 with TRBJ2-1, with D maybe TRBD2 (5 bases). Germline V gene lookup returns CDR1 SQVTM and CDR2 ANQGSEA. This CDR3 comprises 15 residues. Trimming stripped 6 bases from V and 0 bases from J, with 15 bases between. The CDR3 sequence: CSVHGLPSSYNEQFF. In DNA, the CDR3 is TGCAGCGTGCATGGACTGCCGAGCTCCTACAATGAGCAGTTCTTC.

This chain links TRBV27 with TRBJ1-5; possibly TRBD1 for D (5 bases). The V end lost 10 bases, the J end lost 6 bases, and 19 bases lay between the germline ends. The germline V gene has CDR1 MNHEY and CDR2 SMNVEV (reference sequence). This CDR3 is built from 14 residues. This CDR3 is CATSRGSRGQPQHF. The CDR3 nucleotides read TGTGCCACCTCTAGGGGTTCACGGGGTCAGCCCCAGCATTTT.

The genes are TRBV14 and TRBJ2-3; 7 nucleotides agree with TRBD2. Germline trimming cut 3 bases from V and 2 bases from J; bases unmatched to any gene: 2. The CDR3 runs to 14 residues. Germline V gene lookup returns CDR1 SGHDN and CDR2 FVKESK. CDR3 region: CASSQLADTDTQYF. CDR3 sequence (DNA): TGTGCCAGCAGCCAGCTAGCGGACACAGATACGCAGTATTTT. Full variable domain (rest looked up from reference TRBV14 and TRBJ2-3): EAGVTQFPSHSVIEKGQTVTLRCDPISGHDNLYWYRRVMGKEIKFLLHFVKESKQDESGMPNNRFLAERTGGTYSTLKVQPAELEDSGVYFCASSQLADTDTQYFGPGTRLTVL.

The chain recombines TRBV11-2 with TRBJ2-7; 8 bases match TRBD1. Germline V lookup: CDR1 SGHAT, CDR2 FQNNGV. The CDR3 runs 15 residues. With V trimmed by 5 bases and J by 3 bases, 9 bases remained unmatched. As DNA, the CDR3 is TGTGCCAGCAGCGACCGACAGGGGACATACTACGAGCAGTACTTC. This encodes CASSDRQGTYYEQYF.

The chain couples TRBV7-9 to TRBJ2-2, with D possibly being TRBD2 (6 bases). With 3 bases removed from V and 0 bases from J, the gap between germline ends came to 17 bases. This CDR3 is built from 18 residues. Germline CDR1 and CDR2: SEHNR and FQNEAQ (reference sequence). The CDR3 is CASSFTSLLVANTGELFF. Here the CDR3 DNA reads TGTGCCAGCAGCTTTACTAGCTTACTGGTCGCGAACACCGGGGAGCTGTTTTTT.